This TCR beta chain is from a study of spatial heterogeneity in lung cancer. V was pared by 3 bases and J by 0 bases, with 5 bases of the junction left unmatched. Germline V gives CDR1 SGHRS, CDR2 YFSETQ. The CDR3 spans 17 residues. MiXCR, run by TCRdb on the 5' RACE reads, gives a single entry per CDR3 protein. The data contain tens of thousands of distinct CDR3 sequences, roughly 13% of them singletons. The time point is: sample taken at primary tumor resection. The starting material was PBMCs, obtained at surgery. This clonotype originated in a male donor with early-stage non-small cell lung cancer. The J gene is TRBJ2-3, the V gene TRBV5-1, with TRBD2 matching over 12 bases. CDR3 protein: CASSYGTSGLSTDTQYF. The CDR3 DNA reads as TGCGCCAGCAGCTATGGGACTAGCGGGTTGAGCACAGATACGCAGTATTTT. The full variable domain, completed using reference TRBV5-1 and TRBJ2-3, is KAGVTQTPRYLIKTRGQQVTLSCSPISGHRSVSWYQQTPGQGLQFLFEYFSETQRNKGNFPGRFSGRQFSNSRSEMNVSTLELGDSALYLCASSYGTSGLSTDTQYFGPGTRLTVL.